This TCR beta chain was captured in a study of neoadjuvant anti-PD-1 for oral cavity cancer. Background on the study: Nivolumab at 3 mg/kg was mostly given biweekly, three to four doses, pre-surgery. Overall study results and limits: After neoadjuvant nivolumab, PBMC T cell clonality was significantly higher in non-responders than responders.

Details on this clone: As yet, its antigen is unknown.

Profiled with immunoSEQ multiplex PCR; TCRdb holds only in-frame clones, not every one. This table holds tens of thousands of clones, 65% to 85% found once. No culture or expansion preceded analysis of these blood cells. This CDR3 comprises 15 residues. Trimming removed 8 bases from V and 2 bases from J; junction bases left unmatched: 2. Germline CDR1 and CDR2: MDHEN and SYDVKM. This sequence was found in a person between 40 and 80 years old with oral cavity squamous cell carcinoma. This chain joins TRBV28 and TRBJ2-3, with 15 bases lining up with TRBD2. Sample: PBMCs, taken before nivolumab (anti-PD-1) treatment. CDR3 bases: TGTGCCAGCGGGACTAGCGGGAGGCTCACAGATACGCAGTATTTT. Protein sequence: CASGTSGRLTDTQYF. The entire variable domain, with the rest obtained from reference TRBV28 and TRBJ2-3, is as follows: DVKVTQSSRYLVKRTGEKVFLECVQDMDHENMFWYRQDPGLGLRLIYFSYDVKMKEKGDIPEGYSVSREKKERFSLILESASTNQTSMYLCASGTSGRLTDTQYFGPGTRLTVL.